The 14 T cell receptor beta chains reported below all come from one sample, sequenced in a study of blood T cell repertoires in COVID-19. Method: immunoSEQ multiplex PCR; TCRdb's copy keeps in-frame clones and lacks some. The sample contains some 200,000 clones, more than 75% of which appear only once. The sample comprised PBMCs or T cells enriched from blood (not recorded which). The receptors here all came from a man in his thirties or forties in a cohort exposed to, infected with or recovered from COVID-19 (not recorded which).

This chain uses TRBV5-4 with TRBJ1-2, with 8 nucleotides matching TRBD1. V shed 7 bases and J 8 bases; nucleotides not matched to a gene: 10. The CDR3 consists of 13 residues. Germline V gives CDR1 SGHNT, CDR2 YYREEE (reference sequence). The CDR3 here is CASVGTGLGGYTF. CDR3 nucleotide sequence: TGTGCCAGCGTTGGGACAGGCCTTGGCGGCTACACCTTC.

This clone was picked up a small number of times. The CDR3 loop reads CASGLAGGNEQFF. In nucleotides, the CDR3 is TGTGCTAGTGGTTTGGCAGGGGGCAATGAGCAGTTCTTC. J is TRBJ2-1 and V is TRBV12-5; 7 bases line up with TRBD1. Germline V gene data show CDR1 as LGHNT and CDR2 as FRNRAP. Trimming took 1 base from V and 6 from J; bases not matched to a gene: 0. CDR3 length: 13 amino acids.

The rearrangement joins TRBV27 to TRBJ2-5; 7 nucleotides line up with TRBD1. Per the germline V gene, CDR1 is MNHEY and CDR2 is SMNVEV (reference sequence). CDR3 size: 14 residues. V shed 5 bases and J 5 bases; nucleotides not matched to a gene: 8. Here the CDR3 reads CASSPYDRVETQYF. The CDR3 DNA reads TGTGCCAGCAGTCCATACGACAGGGTCGAGACCCAGTACTTC.

The chain couples TRBV7-9 to TRBJ2-7; 9 nucleotides line up with TRBD2. The CDR3 runs to 16 residues. V shed 5 bases and J 2 bases; nucleotides not matched to a gene: 10. Germline V gene lookup returns CDR1 SEHNR and CDR2 FQNEAQ (reference sequence). The CDR3 region has the DNA TGTGCCAGCAGCAAACAACCCGCTAGCGGGGCCTACGAGCAGTACTTC. The encoded protein is CASSKQPASGAYEQYF.

This clone has just a few counts. The genes are TRBV5-4 and TRBJ2-3; D gene ambiguous. Trimming removed 5 bases from V and 4 bases from J, with 14 bases in between. CDR1 and CDR2 from the germline V gene are SGHNT and YYREEE (reference sequence). The CDR3 is 14 residues long. CDR3 region: CASSPHALSDTQYF. CDR3 DNA sequence: TGTGCCAGCAGTCCCCATGCGTTATCAGATACGCAGTATTTT.

DNA of the CDR3: TGCGCCAGCAGCTTTCAAACAGGGGGCTCTGGGGCCAACGTCCTGACTTTC. Residues: CASSFQTGGSGANVLTF. The chain couples TRBV5-1 to TRBJ2-6, with 8 bases matching TRBD1. The CDR3 contains 17 residues. Per germline, CDR1 SGHRS and CDR2 YFSETQ. Trimming removed 2 bases from V and 0 bases from J; junction bases left unmatched: 4.

The chain has TRBV5-1 and TRBJ2-1, with 10 nucleotides matching TRBD2. CDR3 size: 16 residues. Unmatched junction bases numbered 11, after V lost 3 bases and J lost 8 bases. Germline V lookup: CDR1 SGHRS, CDR2 YFSETQ. The CDR3 bases are TGCGCCAGCAGCTCCCCACTTAGCGGGAGGAGGGATGAGCAGTTCTTC. Its translation is CASSSPLSGRRDEQFF. Variable domain in full (rest from reference TRBV5-1 and TRBJ2-1): KAGVTQTPRYLIKTRGQQVTLSCSPISGHRSVSWYQQTPGQGLQFLFEYFSETQRNKGNFPGRFSGRQFSNSRSEMNVSTLELGDSALYLCASSSPLSGRRDEQFFGPGTRLTVL.

The V gene is TRBV28, the J gene TRBJ2-7; TRBD1 agrees at 9 bases. Germline V lookup: CDR1 MDHEN, CDR2 SYDVKM. The J segment lost 7 bases and the V segment lost 4 bases, leaving 11 bases of the junction unmatched. This CDR3 is built from 15 residues. CDR3 region: CASSSRDRALLEQYF. In DNA form, the CDR3 reads TGTGCCAGCAGTTCCCGGGACAGGGCCCTCTTGGAGCAGTACTTC.

This chain joins TRBV11-1 and TRBJ2-5; D call uncertain. Germline V gene data show CDR1 as SGHAT and CDR2 as FQDESV (reference sequence). The V end was cut by 5 bases, the J end by 4 bases, with 14 bases between. The CDR3 consists of 14 residues. As DNA, the CDR3 is TGTGCCAGCAGCCCCTACTCCACCCGAGAGACCCAGTACTTC. This sequence encodes CASSPYSTRETQYF.

The chain has TRBV14 and TRBJ1-2; no clear D gene. From germline, CDR1 is SGHDN and CDR2 FVKESK. V gave up 0 bases and J gave up 8 bases, with 10 bases separating them. The CDR3 has 13 amino acids. The CDR3 protein is CASSQDISGGYTF. The CDR3 DNA reads TGTGCCAGCAGCCAAGACATTTCGGGGGGCTACACCTTC. Full variable domain (rest looked up from reference TRBV14 and TRBJ1-2): EAGVTQFPSHSVIEKGQTVTLRCDPISGHDNLYWYRRVMGKEIKFLLHFVKESKQDESGMPNNRFLAERTGGTYSTLKVQPAELEDSGVYFCASSQDISGGYTFGSGTRLTVV.

The CDR3 sequence: CASSVQASTNEKLFF. DNA for the CDR3: TGTGCCAGCTCCGTGCAGGCCTCAACTAATGAAAAACTGTTTTTT. The chain has TRBV18 and TRBJ1-4; no clear D. Trimming took 6 bases from V and 0 from J, leaving 11 bases between them. The CDR3 extends over 15 amino acids. Per germline, CDR1 KGHSH and CDR2 LQKENI. Filled out from reference TRBV18 and TRBJ1-4, the complete variable domain reads NAGVMQNPRHLVRRRGQEARLRCSPMKGHSHVYWYRQLPEEGLKFMVYLQKENIIDESGMPKERFSAEFPKEGPSILRIQQVVRGDSAAYFCASSVQASTNEKLFFGSGTQLSVL.

This rearrangement joins TRBV27 to TRBJ2-3, with 9 bases identical to TRBD1. The CDR3 is 16 residues long. The V and J ends lost 5 bases and 0 bases, in that order; junction bases with no gene match: 6. From germline, CDR1 is MNHEY and CDR2 SMNVEV (reference sequence). Here the CDR3 DNA reads TGTGCCAGCAGTAGGAGGACAGGGGCTAGCACAGATACGCAGTATTTT. The encoded protein is CASSRRTGASTDTQYF.

The chain combines TRBV9 with TRBJ2-1; D unclear. The CDR3 runs to 11 residues. From germline, CDR1 is SGDLS and CDR2 YYNGEE. Deletions cut 3 bases from V and 5 bases from J, with 3 bases between. Here the CDR3 reads CASSADNEQFF. The DNA of the CDR3 is TGTGCCAGCAGCGCTGACAATGAGCAGTTCTTC.

CDR3 DNA sequence: TGTGCCAGCAGCTCTCGACAGGGGGCCCTCCCCGGGGAGCTGTTTTTT. This gives the protein CASSSRQGALPGELFF. The rearrangement joins TRBV7-9 to TRBJ2-2, with TRBD1 identical over 10 bases. Trimming took 4 bases from V and 6 from J; bases not matched to a gene: 8. Germline CDR1 SEHNR, CDR2 FQNEAQ (reference sequence). This CDR3 contains 16 residues. Variable domain in full (rest from reference TRBV7-9 and TRBJ2-2): DTGVSQNPRHKITKRGQNVTFRCDPISEHNRLYWYRQTLGQGPEFLTYFQNEAQLEKSRLLSDRFSAERPKGSFSTLEIQRTEQGDSAMYLCASSSRQGALPGELFFGEGSRLTVL.